These 20 T cell receptor beta chains share one sample of origin, sequenced in a study of blood T cell repertoires in COVID-19. Here immunoSEQ multiplex PCR was the method, and the copy in TCRdb shows in-frame clones only, minus some. The sample holds about 150,000 clones, about 82% seen once. The sequenced material came from PBMCs or T cells enriched from blood (not recorded which). The receptors were sampled from a woman aged 40 to 50 who had recovered from COVID-19.

This clone was recorded only once. In nucleotides, the CDR3 is TGTGCCAGCAGTTACTCTCCAGGCGAGCAGTACTTC. It yields the protein CASSYSPGEQYF. This chain joins TRBV6-5 and TRBJ2-7; D not resolved. Per the germline V gene, CDR1 is MNHEY and CDR2 is SVGAGI. The V gene lost 0 bases and the J gene lost 6 bases, with 6 bases spanning the gap. CDR3 length: 12 residues.

This chain uses TRBV5-4 with TRBJ2-3; D perhaps matches TRBD2 (6 bases). Germline CDR1 is SGHNT and CDR2 is YYREEE (reference sequence). V was clipped by 4 bases and J by 2 bases, with 17 bases between them. This CDR3 comprises 16 residues. DNA for the CDR3: TGTGCCAGCAGCCTGGGGGTTGGGGGGATCACAGATACGCAGTATTTT. This gives the protein CASSLGVGGITDTQYF. Full variable domain (remainder filled in from reference TRBV5-4 and TRBJ2-3): ETGVTQSPTHLIKTRGQQVTLRCSSQSGHNTVSWYQQALGQGPQFIFQYYREEENGRGNFPPRFSGLQFPNYSSELNVNALELDDSALYLCASSLGVGGITDTQYFGPGTRLTVL.

This chain joins TRBV27 and TRBJ1-2; 8 nucleotides match TRBD1. The CDR3 runs to 17 residues. Germline values: CDR1 MNHEY, CDR2 SMNVEV (reference sequence). Trimming cost V 4 bases and J 6 bases; bases outside gene matches: 16. In DNA, the CDR3 is TGTGCCAGCAGTTCCCTATTATCCAACAGGGGGGGAGATGGCTACACCTTC. This codes for CASSSLLSNRGGDGYTF.

The V gene is TRBV7-2, the J gene TRBJ1-2; 9 nucleotides match TRBD1. The germline V gene has CDR1 SGHTA and CDR2 FQGNSA. J was trimmed by 7 bases and V by 9 bases; bases with no gene match: 12. The CDR3 is 14 residues long. The CDR3 DNA is TGTGCCAGGAGCCTGGTCGGACAGGGGACTGGCTACACCTTC. Residues: CARSLVGQGTGYTF.

The chain links TRBV12-5 to TRBJ1-1, with D perhaps matching TRBD1 (6 bases). The CDR3 loop spans 12 amino acids. Germline V gene data show CDR1 as LGHNT and CDR2 as FRNRAP. The CDR3 here is CASGALNTEAFF. The CDR3 nucleotides are TGTGCCTCAGGGGCTCTGAACACTGAAGCTTTCTTT.

The rearrangement links TRBV10-3 to TRBJ1-1; 9 nucleotides align to TRBD1. Germline-derived CDR1 and CDR2 are ENHRY and SYGVKD. J gave up 1 base and V 0 bases, and 0 bases lay outside the gene matches. The length of the CDR3 is 15 residues. As DNA, the CDR3 is TGTGCCATCAGTGAGTCGACAGGGGGGAACACTGAAGCTTTCTTT. Encoded protein: CAISESTGGNTEAFF.

The chain is built from TRBV18 and TRBJ2-1; TRBD2 matches at 8 bases. This CDR3 has 16 amino acids. With 3 bases clipped from V and 3 bases from J, the junction kept 7 bases outside the gene matches. CDR1 is KGHSH and CDR2 is LQKENI in the germline V gene. Here the CDR3 DNA reads TGTGCCAGCTCACCCACGGGAGGGGCCCACTACAATGAGCAGTTCTTC. Amino acids: CASSPTGGAHYNEQFF. The full variable domain, rest sourced from reference TRBV18 and TRBJ2-1, is NAGVMQNPRHLVRRRGQEARLRCSPMKGHSHVYWYRQLPEEGLKFMVYLQKENIIDESGMPKERFSAEFPKEGPSILRIQQVVRGDSAAYFCASSPTGGAHYNEQFFGPGTRLTVL.

The chain is built from TRBV6-4 and TRBJ2-1; D possibly corresponds to TRBD1 (5 bases). The CDR3 is 18 amino acids. Trimming removed 0 bases at V and 0 bases at J, with 15 bases between. Germline CDR1 MRHNA, CDR2 SNTAGT. The CDR3 nucleotides read TGTGCCAGCAGTGACTCGATCAGGGTAAGGGGCTCCTACAATGAGCAGTTCTTC. It encodes CASSDSIRVRGSYNEQFF.

V usage is TRBV5-1 and J usage is TRBJ1-5, with 8 nucleotides matching TRBD1. The CDR3 has 15 residues. The V segment lost 0 bases and the J segment 1 base; nucleotides outside the gene matches: 0. Germline-derived CDR1 and CDR2 are SGHRS and YFSETQ. The chain's CDR3 is CASSLGTGSNQPQHF. In DNA form, the CDR3 reads TGCGCCAGCAGCTTGGGGACAGGGAGCAATCAGCCCCAGCATTTT. Drawing the rest from reference TRBV5-1 and TRBJ1-5, the complete variable domain is KAGVTQTPRYLIKTRGQQVTLSCSPISGHRSVSWYQQTPGQGLQFLFEYFSETQRNKGNFPGRFSGRQFSNSRSEMNVSTLELGDSALYLCASSLGTGSNQPQHFGDGTRLSIL.

V gene TRBV5-1 combines with J gene TRBJ2-7; TRBD1 matches 7 bases. Germline V gene lookup returns CDR1 SGHRS and CDR2 YFSETQ. V lost 2 bases, J lost 3 bases, and 5 bases stayed unmatched. This CDR3 is built from 14 residues. The CDR3 DNA sequence: TGCGCCAGCAGCTTAGGGACAGCAATCTACGAGCAGTACTTC. Its translation: CASSLGTAIYEQYF.

The chain uses TRBV1 and TRBJ2-3; the D call TRBD2 from the table was never checked on the DNA. TRBV1 has pseudogene status. This CDR3 is 17 amino acids long. The CDR3 reads CTSSRSYATTSTDTQYF. CDR3 in DNA: TGCACCAGCAGCCGTTCCTACGCCACCACTAGCACAGATACGCAGTATTTT.

The CDR3 DNA is TGCAGCGTTGAAGATCTTCGAGCGGGGGGGAACAATGAGCAGTTCTTC. Translation: CSVEDLRAGGNNEQFF. The chain joins TRBV29-1 to TRBJ2-1; 10 bases align to TRBD2. Germline CDR1 is SQVTM and CDR2 is ANQGSEA. The V gene end was trimmed by 0 bases and the J gene end by 5 bases; junction bases not matched to a gene: 7. The CDR3 sequence is 16 residues long.

This chain links TRBV3-1 (or the pseudogene TRBV3-2) with TRBJ2-3, with TRBD2 matching 10 bases. Germline assignment: CDR1 LGHDT and CDR2 YNNKEL (reference sequence). V was pared by 5 bases and J by 3 bases, with 5 bases of the junction left unmatched. This CDR3 contains 15 residues. This CDR3 reads CASSSTSGITDTQYF. The CDR3 nucleotides are TGTGCCAGCAGCTCCACTAGCGGGATAACAGATACGCAGTATTTT.

This chain joins TRBV30 and TRBJ1-5; D is unclear. The CDR3 totals 14 residues. CDR1 and CDR2 from the germline V gene are GTSNPN and SVGIG (reference sequence). V was pared by 8 bases and J by 2 bases, with 16 bases between. This chain's CDR3 is CAADTGSGNQPQHF. The CDR3, as DNA: TGTGCCGCCGACACCGGCTCGGGCAATCAGCCCCAGCATTTT.

CDR3 bases: TGTGCCAGCAGCTGGGTAGCGTCTGAGGCCGGGGAGACCCAGTACTTC. It codes for CASSWVASEAGETQYF. This chain joins TRBV7-9 and TRBJ2-5, with a tentative D call TRBD2 (5 bases). Germline assignment: CDR1 SEHNR and CDR2 FQNEAQ (reference sequence). The germline V and J ends were trimmed by 4 bases and 5 bases, with 20 bases remaining between them. There are 16 residues in the CDR3.

The gene calls are TRBV7-3 and TRBJ2-1, with 12 positions matching TRBD2. Per germline, CDR1 SGHTA and CDR2 FQGTGA. With 5 bases clipped from V and 6 bases from J, the junction kept 5 bases outside the gene matches. The CDR3 runs to 15 residues. CDR3 in amino acids: CASSLAGGMSNEQFF. CDR3 sequence (DNA): TGTGCCAGCAGCCTAGCGGGAGGGATGAGCAATGAGCAGTTCTTC.

The chain employs TRBV18 and TRBJ2-7; TRBD1 is a possible D gene (5 bases). CDR1 KGHSH and CDR2 LQKENI come from the germline V gene. This CDR3 comprises 11 residues. The germline V and J ends were trimmed by 6 bases and 7 bases, with 10 bases remaining between them. The chain's CDR3 is CASSNRQEQYF. CDR3 DNA: TGTGCCAGCTCGAACCGACAGGAGCAGTACTTC. The full variable domain, in which reference TRBV18 and TRBJ2-7 provide the parts outside the CDR3, is NAGVMQNPRHLVRRRGQEARLRCSPMKGHSHVYWYRQLPEEGLKFMVYLQKENIIDESGMPKERFSAEFPKEGPSILRIQQVVRGDSAAYFCASSNRQEQYFGPGTRLTVT.

This chain joins TRBV27 and TRBJ2-7, with D unclear. The CDR3 is 14 amino acids. The germline V gene encodes CDR1 MNHEY and CDR2 SMNVEV (reference sequence). Trimming stripped 6 bases from V and 0 bases from J, with 12 bases between. The CDR3 DNA reads as TGTGCCAGCAGCCTGAGTTACGGCTCCTACGAGCAGTACTTC. Translating gives CASSLSYGSYEQYF.

This chain connects TRBV10-2 to TRBJ1-1; unclear D gene. Germline lookup yields CDR1 WSHSY and CDR2 SAAADI. The CDR3 is 14 amino acids. V shed 3 bases and J shed 4 bases, with 12 bases lying between them. This CDR3 is CASSEQTLRTEAFF. CDR3 DNA sequence: TGCGCCAGCAGTGAACAGACGTTGCGCACTGAAGCTTTCTTT.

The chain combines TRBV19 with TRBJ1-2, with D unresolved. The germline V gene has CDR1 LNHDA and CDR2 SQIVND (reference sequence). Between the trimmed V and J ends, which lost 5 bases and 4 bases, there was a span of 8 bases. CDR3 size: 12 residues. DNA for the CDR3: TGTGCCAGTAGTGCGGGAGTCTATGGCTACACCTTC. Translated, it gives CASSAGVYGYTF.